This is a list of T cell receptor beta chains from one sample in a study of T cell responses to AZD1222 COVID-19 vaccine. Sequencing used immunoSEQ multiplex PCR; TCRdb keeps in-frame clones, though not all of them. The sample includes 100,000 to 150,000 clones, less than 95% of them seen just once. The sample consisted of peripheral blood, taken on day 0 of AZD1222 vaccination. The receptors originated from an adult in good health. The CDR3 runs from the conserved cysteine through the conserved F or W. The D gene is left open where the match is weak. The listing skips clone size in some rows; elsewhere it reads once, few, many or a size class.

CDR3 DNA,CDR3 protein,D gene,J gene,clone size,V gene
TGTGCCAGTAGTATAGAGGGCCTATGGGGCTATGGCTACACCTTC,CASSIEGLWGYGYTF,NA,TRBJ1-2,NA,TRBV19
TGTGCCAGCAGCTTAGAGAGAGATGAGCAGTTCTTC,CASSLERDEQFF,NA,TRBJ2-1,NA,TRBV7-6
TGTGCCAGCAGTGAATCGAGGGTGAACGCTGAAGCTTTCTTT,CASSESRVNAEAFF,NA,TRBJ1-1,NA,TRBV25-1
TGCAGCGTCCTACAGGGAGAAGTCTATGAGCAGTTCTTC,CSVLQGEVYEQFF,NA,TRBJ2-1,NA,TRBV29-1
TGTGCCAGTAGTATAGGGACAGAGAACACTGAAGCTTTCTTT,CASSIGTENTEAFF,NA,TRBJ1-1,once,TRBV19
TGTGCCAGCAGCTTAGTACAGGGGAGAATATCTGGGGCCAACGTCCTGACTTTC,CASSLVQGRISGANVLTF,TRBD1,TRBJ2-6,NA,TRBV3-1/TRBV3-2
TGTGCCATCAGTGCAGGAGATCAGCCCCAGCATTTT,CAISAGDQPQHF,NA,TRBJ1-5,once,TRBV10-3
TGTGCCAGCAGCGTTGACGTGAACACTGAAGCTTTCTTT,CASSVDVNTEAFF,NA,TRBJ1-1,NA,TRBV9
TGTGCCAGCAGCTATCGGACAGCTCGGGGCTACACCTTC,CASSYRTARGYTF,NA,TRBJ1-2,NA,TRBV28
TGCAGTGCTAGTGAGACAATACGAGGTGGCTACACCTTC,CSASETIRGGYTF,NA,TRBJ1-2,NA,TRBV20-1
TGTGCCAGCAGTTTGACTAGCGCCTACGAGCAGTACTTC,CASSLTSAYEQYF,TRBD2,TRBJ2-7,NA,TRBV27
TGTGCCAGCACCCAGCAAAGGCAAACTGAAGCTTTCTTT,CASTQQRQTEAFF,NA,TRBJ1-1,once,TRBV6-5
TGCGCCAGCAGCTCGAGGACGGGAGTTAATGAGCAGTTCTTC,CASSSRTGVNEQFF,NA,TRBJ2-1,NA,TRBV5-1
TGTGCCAGCAGTCCCCGTGGAGGGGGAAGCTATGGCTACACCTTC,CASSPRGGGSYGYTF,NA,TRBJ1-2,NA,TRBV28